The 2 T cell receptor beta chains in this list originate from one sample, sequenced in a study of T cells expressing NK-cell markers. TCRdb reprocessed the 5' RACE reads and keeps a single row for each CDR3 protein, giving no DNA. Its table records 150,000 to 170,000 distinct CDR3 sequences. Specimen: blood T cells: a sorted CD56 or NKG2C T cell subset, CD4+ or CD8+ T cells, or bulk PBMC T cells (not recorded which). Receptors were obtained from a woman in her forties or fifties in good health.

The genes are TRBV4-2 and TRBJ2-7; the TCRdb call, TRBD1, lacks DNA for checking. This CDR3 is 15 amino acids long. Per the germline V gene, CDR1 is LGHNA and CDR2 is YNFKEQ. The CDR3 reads CASSQDRSGSNEQYF.

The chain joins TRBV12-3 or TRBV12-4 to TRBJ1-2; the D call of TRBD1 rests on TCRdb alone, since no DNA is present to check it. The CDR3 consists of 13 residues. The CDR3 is CASSLGQFYGYTF.